This is a list of T cell receptor beta chains from one sample in a study of early T cells in non-severe SARS-CoV-2 infection. TCRdb re-derived calls from the 5' RACE reads in MiXCR, one entry per CDR3 protein. The sample holds under 70,000 distinct CDR3 sequences, about 9.9% seen once. Material: whole blood. The receptors here all came from an adult who was a healthcare worker with PCR-confirmed SARS-CoV-2 infection or an uninfected control (not recorded which). Each CDR3 is given with its conserved first and last residue. The order of the fields is CDR3 length, D gene, J gene, V gene, clone size, CDR3 protein, CDR3 DNA. D genes are given only for firm matches. Some rows have no size entry. The others give once, few or many, or a class for an expanded clone.

CDR3 length: 14; D gene: TRBD1; J gene: TRBJ1-2; V gene: TRBV12-3/TRBV12-4; clone size: many; CDR3 protein: CASRDPGQSYGYTF; CDR3 DNA: TGTGCCAGCAGGGATCCGGGACAGAGCTATGGCTACACCTTC
CDR3 length: 12; D gene: TRBD1; J gene: TRBJ2-3; V gene: TRBV29-1; clone size: once; CDR3 protein: CSGLTGPDTQYF; CDR3 DNA: TGCAGCGGGCTGACAGGGCCAGATACGCAGTATTTT
CDR3 length: 12; D gene: .; J gene: TRBJ1-2; V gene: TRBV30; clone size: .; CDR3 protein: CAQKGLNYGYTF; CDR3 DNA: TGTGCCCAGAAAGGGCTTAACTATGGCTACACCTTC
CDR3 length: 16; D gene: TRBD2; J gene: TRBJ2-7; V gene: TRBV30; clone size: many; CDR3 protein: CAWSVIGGRAAYEQYF; CDR3 DNA: TGTGCCTGGAGTGTAATTGGCGGGAGGGCGGCCTACGAGCAGTACTTC
CDR3 length: 13; D gene: TRBD2; J gene: TRBJ2-3; V gene: TRBV20-1; clone size: many; CDR3 protein: CSARGGREYTQYF; CDR3 DNA: TGCAGTGCTAGAGGGGGGAGGGAGTATACGCAGTATTTT
CDR3 length: 12; D gene: .; J gene: TRBJ2-1; V gene: TRBV6-1; clone size: many; CDR3 protein: CASNSLRRSKFF; CDR3 DNA: TGTGCCAGCAATTCGTTGAGGCGGTCCAAGTTCTTC
CDR3 length: 13; D gene: .; J gene: TRBJ2-3; V gene: TRBV29-1; clone size: few; CDR3 protein: CSVGTLLTDTQYF; CDR3 DNA: TGCAGCGTCGGGACCCTTCTCACAGATACGCAGTATTTT
CDR3 length: 14; D gene: .; J gene: TRBJ1-3; V gene: TRBV7-9; clone size: many; CDR3 protein: CASSPVGIGNTIYF; CDR3 DNA: TGTGCCAGCAGCCCGGTTGGGATTGGAAACACCATATATTTT
CDR3 length: 17; D gene: .; J gene: TRBJ2-7; V gene: TRBV18; clone size: .; CDR3 protein: CASSPEIGGIAGYEQYF; CDR3 DNA: TGTGCCAGCTCACCCGAAATAGGAGGGATCGCTGGTTACGAGCAGTACTTC
CDR3 length: 11; D gene: .; J gene: TRBJ2-2; V gene: TRBV28; clone size: few; CDR3 protein: CASSNPGELFF; CDR3 DNA: TGTGCCAGCAGTAACCCCGGGGAGCTGTTTTTT
CDR3 length: 13; D gene: TRBD1; J gene: TRBJ2-1; V gene: TRBV11-2; clone size: many; CDR3 protein: CASSIDRGDEQFF; CDR3 DNA: TGTGCCAGCAGCATAGACAGGGGCGATGAGCAGTTCTTC
CDR3 length: 14; D gene: .; J gene: TRBJ2-5; V gene: TRBV4-1; clone size: many; CDR3 protein: CASSQVGVEETQYF; CDR3 DNA: TGCGCCAGCAGCCAAGTGGGAGTAGAAGAGACCCAGTACTTC
CDR3 length: 15; D gene: TRBD2; J gene: TRBJ2-1; V gene: TRBV20-1; clone size: .; CDR3 protein: CSANLGLAGANEQFF; CDR3 DNA: TGCAGTGCTAATCTGGGACTAGCGGGAGCCAATGAGCAGTTCTTC
CDR3 length: 13; D gene: TRBD1; J gene: TRBJ2-7; V gene: TRBV29-1; clone size: .; CDR3 protein: CSVEGRGQDEQYF; CDR3 DNA: TGCAGCGTTGAGGGCAGGGGGCAGGACGAGCAGTACTTC
CDR3 length: 12; D gene: .; J gene: TRBJ2-1; V gene: TRBV24-1; clone size: many; CDR3 protein: CATSDLNNEQFF; CDR3 DNA: TGTGCCACCAGTGATTTAAACAATGAGCAGTTCTTC
CDR3 length: 17; D gene: .; J gene: TRBJ1-2; V gene: TRBV18; clone size: .; CDR3 protein: CASSPPPTGGHFYGYTF; CDR3 DNA: TGTGCCAGCTCACCCCCTCCGACCGGGGGGCACTTCTATGGCTACACCTTC
CDR3 length: 14; D gene: .; J gene: TRBJ2-1; V gene: TRBV28; clone size: .; CDR3 protein: CASSRQQGFNEQFF; CDR3 DNA: TGTGCCAGCAGCCGTCAACAGGGTTTTAATGAGCAGTTCTTC
CDR3 length: 13; D gene: .; J gene: TRBJ2-3; V gene: TRBV11-2; clone size: .; CDR3 protein: CASRQSGADTQYF; CDR3 DNA: TGTGCCAGCAGACAGTCGGGGGCAGATACGCAGTATTTT
CDR3 length: 15; D gene: .; J gene: TRBJ1-1; V gene: TRBV5-1; clone size: many; CDR3 protein: CASSLTPGSNTEAFF; CDR3 DNA: TGCGCCAGCAGCTTGACGCCAGGGTCGAACACTGAAGCTTTCTTT
CDR3 length: 13; D gene: TRBD2; J gene: TRBJ2-5; V gene: TRBV7-9; clone size: many; CDR3 protein: CASSPGGQETQYF; CDR3 DNA: TGTGCCAGCAGCCCGGGAGGCCAAGAGACCCAGTACTTC